This is a list of T cell receptor beta chains from one sample in a study of cytomegalovirus exposure and HLA in healthy donors. Clones were read by immunoSEQ multiplex PCR, and TCRdb kept only the in-frame ones, dropping some. The data show over 85,000 clones, about 70% seen once. The specimen sequenced was PBMCs. These receptors were taken from a female donor in good health and CMV-seronegative. CDR3s include the opening cysteine and the closing phenylalanine or tryptophan. The order of the fields is CDR3 protein, J gene, V gene.

CDR3: CASSEQGQGSTEAFF; J: TRBJ1-1; V: TRBV9
CDR3: CASSPPTGLYEQYF; J: TRBJ2-7; V: TRBV18
CDR3: CSVDRRGTNEKLFF; J: TRBJ1-4; V: TRBV29-1
CDR3: CASSFGQGRNSPLHF; J: TRBJ1-6; V: TRBV27
CDR3: CASSLAWGQAQETQYF; J: TRBJ2-5; V: TRBV5-8
CDR3: CASSYDGGINTGELFF; J: TRBJ2-2; V: TRBV5-1
CDR3: CASSDPSVRDYRLEQYF; J: TRBJ2-7; V: TRBV6-4
CDR3: CASSYASTGVYGYTF; J: TRBJ1-2; V: TRBV6-5
CDR3: CASTLGGSLGGEQFF; J: TRBJ2-1; V: TRBV28
CDR3: CASSGGQGGQPQHF; J: TRBJ1-5; V: TRBV27
CDR3: CASSMGVSGNTIYF; J: TRBJ1-3; V: TRBV19
CDR3: CASSLGGNTGELFF; J: TRBJ2-2; V: TRBV6-6
CDR3: CASRRGRMNTEAFF; J: TRBJ1-1; V: TRBV27
CDR3: CASSLFQGWNGYTF; J: TRBJ1-2; V: TRBV28
CDR3: CASSLTGGPVELFF; J: TRBJ1-4; V: TRBV7-9
CDR3: CASGLNEKLFF; J: TRBJ1-4; V: TRBV25-1
CDR3: CASSRKNREYNSPLHF; J: TRBJ1-6; V: TRBV5-6
CDR3: CASRSWDRDTEAFF; J: TRBJ1-1; V: TRBV25-1
CDR3: CASSEITGANTEAFF; J: TRBJ1-1; V: TRBV5-1
CDR3: CASSPLAGAAYEQYF; J: TRBJ2-7; V: TRBV7-9
CDR3: CASSEIDSKANYGYTF; J: TRBJ1-2; V: TRBV2
CDR3: CASSSQGTGNTIYF; J: TRBJ1-3; V: TRBV28
CDR3: CAWSRQTDTQYF; J: TRBJ2-3; V: TRBV30
CDR3: CASSLLTGRANYGYTF; J: TRBJ1-2; V: TRBV7-8
CDR3: CASSRREQGDTQYF; J: TRBJ2-3; V: TRBV19
CDR3: CASSIVTADTQYF; J: TRBJ2-3; V: TRBV19
CDR3: CASSEGPGGSGANVLTF; J: TRBJ2-6; V: TRBV6-1
CDR3: CASSDGLSGNTIYF; J: TRBJ1-3; V: TRBV28
CDR3: CASSPRGAGYNEQFF; J: TRBJ2-1; V: TRBV18
CDR3: CASPPAGRRTTEAFF; J: TRBJ1-1; V: TRBV28
CDR3: CASSPRTAITGELFF; J: TRBJ2-2; V: TRBV18
CDR3: CASSSGTAIFTGELFF; J: TRBJ2-2; V: TRBV7-9